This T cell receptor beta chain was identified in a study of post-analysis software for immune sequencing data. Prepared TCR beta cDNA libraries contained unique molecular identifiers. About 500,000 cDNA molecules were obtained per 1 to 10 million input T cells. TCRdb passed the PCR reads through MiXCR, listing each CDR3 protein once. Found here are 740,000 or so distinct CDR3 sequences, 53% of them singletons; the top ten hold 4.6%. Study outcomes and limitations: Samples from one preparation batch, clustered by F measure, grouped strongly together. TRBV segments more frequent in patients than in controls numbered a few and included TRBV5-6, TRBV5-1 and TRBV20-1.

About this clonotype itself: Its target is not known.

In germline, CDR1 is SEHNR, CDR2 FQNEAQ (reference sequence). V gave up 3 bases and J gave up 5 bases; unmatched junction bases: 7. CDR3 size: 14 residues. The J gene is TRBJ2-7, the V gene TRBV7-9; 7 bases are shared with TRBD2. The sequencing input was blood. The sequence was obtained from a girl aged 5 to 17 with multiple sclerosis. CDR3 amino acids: CASSLGGAYNEQYF. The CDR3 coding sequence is TGTGCCAGCAGCTTGGGAGGGGCTTATAACGAGCAGTACTTC.